The sequence of this T cell receptor (beta chain) was determined in a study of T cells after yellow fever vaccination. This clonotype was seen repeatedly, ten times or more. TCRdb reprocessed the 5' RACE reads with MiXCR, giving one entry per CDR3 protein. The sample holds roughly 62,000 distinct CDR3 sequences; approximately 6.9% are singletons and the top ten take approximately 37%. The length of the CDR3 is 14 residues. From germline, CDR1 is SGHRS and CDR2 YFSETQ. Trimming cost V 0 bases and J 3 bases, with 9 bases left between them. The source was CD8+ T cells sorted from PBMCs, collected on the day of the first yellow fever vaccination. The genes are TRBV5-1 and TRBJ2-5, with a weak D call TRBD2 (6 bases). This sequence was found in a man aged 18-30 years who received the YFV17D yellow fever vaccine. CDR3 in amino acids: CASSLDRGKETQYF. CDR3 coding DNA: TGCGCCAGCAGCTTGGATCGGGGGAAAGAGACCCAGTACTTC.